Below are 8 T cell receptor beta chains sequenced from a single sample in a study of blood T cells in healthy people across ages. PCR was performed a second time for about 7 to 12 cycles using a sample-barcoded 5' primer and a J-beta primer mix. TCRdb recomputed calls from the 5' RACE reads with MiXCR, one row per CDR3 protein. This table holds about 1.5 million distinct CDR3 sequences, roughly two fifths found once. The sample comprised blood. These receptor sequences come from a woman aged 18-29 years in good health.

This clonotype was counted only a few times. J is TRBJ2-7 and V is TRBV6-2 or TRBV6-3; D gene unclear. CDR1 is MNHEY and CDR2 is SVGEGT in the germline V gene. This CDR3 spans 13 amino acids. V gave up 1 base and J gave up 4 bases, with 8 bases separating them. The CDR3 protein is CASSYFSEYEQYF. CDR3 DNA: TGTGCCAGCAGTTACTTCAGTGAATACGAGCAGTACTTC.

The rearrangement links TRBV12-3 or TRBV12-4 to TRBJ1-2, with 10 nucleotides matching TRBD1. The trim removed 6 bases at V and 8 bases at J, leaving 6 bases unmatched. This CDR3 contains 13 residues. The CDR3: CASSRQGARGYTF. As DNA, the CDR3 is TGTGCCAGCAGCCGACAGGGGGCGCGAGGCTACACCTTC.

This clonotype was detected many times. This chain links TRBV5-1 with TRBJ2-3; 7 bases map to TRBD1. The J segment lost 0 bases and the V segment lost 4 bases, leaving 5 bases of the junction unmatched. The germline gives CDR1 SGHRS, CDR2 YFSETQ. The CDR3 is 15 residues long. In nucleotides, the CDR3 is TGCGCCAGCAGCCTCTTGGGACAGAGCACAGATACGCAGTATTTT. Translated, it gives CASSLLGQSTDTQYF.

This rearrangement joins TRBV7-2 to TRBJ1-5; unclear D gene. The CDR3 spans 13 residues. Germline V gene sequence: CDR1 SGHTA, CDR2 FQGNSA. The germline V and J ends were trimmed by 2 bases and 3 bases, with 5 bases remaining between them. The CDR3 DNA is TGTGCCAGCAGCTTATCCGACAATCAGCCCCAGCATTTT. Translation gives CASSLSDNQPQHF.

The J gene is TRBJ2-7, the V gene TRBV20-1, with TRBD1 matching over 7 bases. Trimming took 2 bases from V and 0 from J; bases not matched to a gene: 1. The CDR3 is 13 residues long. The germline CDR1 and CDR2 sequences are DFQATT and SNEGSKA (reference sequence). DNA for the CDR3: TGCAGTGCTAGATACAGGGGCTCCTACGAGCAGTACTTC. Translation gives CSARYRGSYEQYF.

V gene TRBV12-3 or TRBV12-4 combines with J gene TRBJ1-1; 8 bases align to TRBD1. The CDR3 runs to 14 residues. The V segment lost 4 bases and the J segment 6 bases; nucleotides outside the gene matches: 7. This CDR3 is CASSSRTGGAEAFF. The DNA for the CDR3 is TGTGCCAGCAGTTCTCGCACAGGGGGGGCTGAAGCTTTCTTT.

V gene TRBV20-1 combines with J gene TRBJ1-1; 10 nucleotides align to TRBD1. V was clipped by 4 bases and J by 3 bases; unmatched bases: 8. The CDR3 spans 15 residues. The germline V gene encodes CDR1 DFQATT and CDR2 SNEGSKA (reference sequence). The CDR3 nucleotides read TGCAGTGCTACTACGACAGGGGGCGCGGACACTGAAGCTTTCTTT. It is translated as CSATTTGGADTEAFF.

This chain links TRBV7-7 with TRBJ2-3; a possible D gene is TRBD1 (5 bases). The V gene lost 3 bases and the J gene lost 5 bases, with 9 bases spanning the gap. Germline CDR1 reads SSHAT; CDR2 reads FNYEAQ (reference sequence). CDR3 size: 13 residues. CDR3 nucleotide sequence: TGTGCCAGCAGCTTCTCACAGGAAGATACGCAGTATTTT. Its translation is CASSFSQEDTQYF.